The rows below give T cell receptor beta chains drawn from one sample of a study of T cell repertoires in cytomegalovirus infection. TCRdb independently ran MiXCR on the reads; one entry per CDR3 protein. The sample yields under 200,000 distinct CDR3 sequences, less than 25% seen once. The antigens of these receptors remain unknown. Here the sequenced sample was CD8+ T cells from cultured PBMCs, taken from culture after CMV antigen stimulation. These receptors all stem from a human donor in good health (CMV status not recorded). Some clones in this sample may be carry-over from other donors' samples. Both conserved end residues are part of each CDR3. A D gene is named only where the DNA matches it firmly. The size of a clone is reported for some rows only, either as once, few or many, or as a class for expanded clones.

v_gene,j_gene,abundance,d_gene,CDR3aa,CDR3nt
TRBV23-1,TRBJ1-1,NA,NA,CASSHLIRGVQGTEAFF,TGCGCCAGCAGTCATCTTATCCGGGGAGTTCAAGGCACTGAAGCTTTCTTT
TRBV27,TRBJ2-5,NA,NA,CASSLSPVRETQYF,TGTGCCAGCAGTTTATCGCCAGTGCGGGAGACCCAGTACTTC
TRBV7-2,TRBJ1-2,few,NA,CASSLEIRDGQNYGYTF,TGTGCCAGCAGCTTAGAAATAAGGGACGGACAAAACTATGGCTACACCTTC
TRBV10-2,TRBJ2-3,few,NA,CASSLGPSTDTQYF,TGCGCCAGCAGTTTAGGTCCCAGCACAGATACGCAGTATTTT
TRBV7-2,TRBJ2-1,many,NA,CASSYTDGQFF,TGTGCCAGCAGTTATACCGACGGGCAGTTCTTC
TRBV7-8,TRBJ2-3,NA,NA,CASSLEGGTDTQYF,TGTGCCAGCAGCTTAGAGGGGGGCACAGATACGCAGTATTTT
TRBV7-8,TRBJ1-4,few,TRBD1,CASSSRDRSYEKLFF,TGTGCCAGCAGCTCCCGGGACAGGTCTTATGAAAAACTGTTTTTT
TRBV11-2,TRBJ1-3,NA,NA,CASSLAGDGNTIYF,TGTGCCAGCAGCTTAGCAGGGGATGGAAACACCATATATTTT
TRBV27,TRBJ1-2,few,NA,CASSFFQVAGVNGYHGYTF,TGTGCCAGCAGTTTTTTCCAGGTGGCAGGGGTGAACGGCTATCATGGCTACACCTTC
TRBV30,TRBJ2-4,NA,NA,CAWSGREEGPRDIQYF,TGTGCCTGGAGTGGGAGGGAGGAGGGGCCTCGGGACATTCAGTACTTC
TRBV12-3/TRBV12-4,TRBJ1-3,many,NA,CASSAPGPIYF,TGTGCCAGCAGTGCCCCTGGCCCCATATATTTT
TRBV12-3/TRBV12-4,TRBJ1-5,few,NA,CASSGGWGGNQPQHF,TGTGCCAGCAGTGGAGGGTGGGGTGGCAATCAGCCCCAGCATTTT
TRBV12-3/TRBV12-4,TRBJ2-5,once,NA,CASSFRRGGMETQYF,TGTGCCAGCAGTTTCCGCAGGGGAGGGATGGAGACCCAGTACTTC
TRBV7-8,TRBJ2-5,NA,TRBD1,CASSLANPPRTGGRETQYF,TGTGCCAGCAGCTTAGCGAACCCCCCTAGGACAGGGGGCCGGGAGACCCAGTACTTC
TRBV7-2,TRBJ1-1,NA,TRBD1,CASSLPRTGTRGAEAFF,TGTGCCAGCAGCCTCCCCCGGACAGGGACAAGAGGGGCTGAAGCTTTCTTT
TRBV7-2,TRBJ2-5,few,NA,CASSLRGRVDRETQYF,TGTGCCAGCAGCTTAAGGGGCAGGGTTGATAGGGAGACCCAGTACTTC
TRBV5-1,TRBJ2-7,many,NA,CASSLDGSYEQYF,TGCGCCAGCAGCTTGGATGGGTCCTACGAGCAGTACTTC
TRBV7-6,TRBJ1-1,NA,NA,CASTEGQTNTEAFF,TGTGCCAGCACGGAAGGACAGACCAACACTGAAGCTTTCTTT
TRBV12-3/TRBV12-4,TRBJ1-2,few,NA,CASSLGGTQYGYTF,TGTGCCAGCAGTTTAGGGGGGACCCAATATGGCTACACCTTC
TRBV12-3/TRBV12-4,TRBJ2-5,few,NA,CASSLDREGVGETQYF,TGTGCCAGCAGCTTAGACAGGGAGGGTGTCGGAGAGACCCAGTACTTC
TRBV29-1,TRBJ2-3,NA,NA,CSVEDLHGGLVDTQYF,TGCAGCGTTGAAGACCTCCATGGGGGGCTCGTAGATACGCAGTATTTT
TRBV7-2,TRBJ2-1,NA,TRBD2,CASSASGRDRFF,TGTGCCAGCAGTGCTAGCGGGAGGGATCGGTTCTTC